Listed below are T cell receptor beta chains from one sample, sequenced in a study of neurological immune-mediated disorders. TCRdb used MiXCR to reprocess the 5' RACE reads, holding one entry per CDR3 protein. The sample has about 45,000 distinct CDR3 sequences, less than 15% seen once. The sample comprised PBMCs. These receptor sequences come from a man under 40 in good health. CDR3s include the opening cysteine and the closing phenylalanine or tryptophan. Fields, in order: D gene, V gene, clone size, J gene, CDR3 protein, CDR3 DNA. D genes are given only for firm matches. The size of a clone is reported for some rows only, either as once, few or many, or as a class for expanded clones.

d_call: TRBD1
v_call: TRBV6-5
clone_size: many
j_call: TRBJ2-5
cdr3_aa: CASRGQGQETQYF
cdr3_nt: TGTGCCAGCAGGGGACAGGGGCAAGAGACCCAGTACTTC

d_call: TRBD1
v_call: TRBV4-2
clone_size: many
j_call: TRBJ2-3
cdr3_aa: CASSPSGGGSTDTQYF
cdr3_nt: TGTGCCAGCAGCCCTTCAGGGGGCGGGAGCACAGATACGCAGTATTTT

d_call: TRBD1
v_call: TRBV5-1
clone_size: many
j_call: TRBJ2-7
cdr3_aa: CASSQDRRSSYEQYF
cdr3_nt: TGCGCCAGCAGTCAGGACAGGAGAAGCTCCTACGAGCAGTACTTC

d_call: TRBD1
v_call: TRBV7-2
clone_size: many
j_call: TRBJ1-3
cdr3_aa: CASSFGQGASGGNTIYF
cdr3_nt: TGTGCCAGCAGCTTCGGGCAGGGGGCCTCTGGAGGAAACACCATATATTTT

d_call: -
v_call: TRBV5-8
clone_size: many
j_call: TRBJ1-3
cdr3_aa: CASSPLGAGGNTIYF
cdr3_nt: TGTGCCAGCAGCCCCCTCGGGGCTGGTGGAAACACCATATATTTT

d_call: TRBD2
v_call: TRBV20-1
clone_size: many
j_call: TRBJ2-7
cdr3_aa: CSAPGRAGVFYEQYF
cdr3_nt: TGCAGTGCCCCTGGCCGAGCGGGAGTCTTCTACGAGCAGTACTTC

d_call: TRBD1
v_call: TRBV20-1
clone_size: -
j_call: TRBJ1-5
cdr3_aa: CSATIVKDRGQGQPQHF
cdr3_nt: TGCAGTGCAACTATCGTAAAGGACAGGGGGCAGGGTCAGCCCCAGCATTTT

d_call: -
v_call: TRBV6-1
clone_size: many
j_call: TRBJ2-1
cdr3_aa: CASSDRFNEQFF
cdr3_nt: TGTGCCAGCAGTGACAGGTTCAATGAGCAGTTCTTC

d_call: TRBD2
v_call: TRBV28
clone_size: many
j_call: TRBJ2-1
cdr3_aa: CASSPKGTSGPNEQFF
cdr3_nt: TGTGCCAGCAGCCCAAAAGGGACTAGCGGGCCAAATGAGCAGTTCTTC

d_call: -
v_call: TRBV14
clone_size: many
j_call: TRBJ2-3
cdr3_aa: CASSQEMGLVTDTQYF
cdr3_nt: TGTGCCAGCAGCCAAGAGATGGGCTTGGTGACAGATACGCAGTATTTT

d_call: TRBD2
v_call: TRBV2
clone_size: many
j_call: TRBJ2-1
cdr3_aa: CASSWTSGRSISYNEQFF
cdr3_nt: TGTGCCAGCAGCTGGACTAGCGGGAGATCCATCTCCTACAATGAGCAGTTCTTC

d_call: TRBD2
v_call: TRBV3-1
clone_size: many
j_call: TRBJ2-1
cdr3_aa: CASSPAGEEEQFF
cdr3_nt: TGTGCCAGCAGCCCCGCGGGGGAAGAAGAGCAGTTCTTC

d_call: -
v_call: TRBV7-9
clone_size: few
j_call: TRBJ2-5
cdr3_aa: CASSVVGETQYF
cdr3_nt: TGTGCCAGCAGCGTAGTCGGAGAGACCCAGTACTTC

d_call: TRBD2
v_call: TRBV3-1
clone_size: few
j_call: TRBJ2-4
cdr3_aa: CASSQIGTSATKNIQYF
cdr3_nt: TGTGCCAGCAGCCAAATCGGGACTAGCGCGACCAAAAACATTCAGTACTTC

d_call: TRBD2
v_call: TRBV24-1
clone_size: many
j_call: TRBJ2-1
cdr3_aa: CATSDGGGRASYNEQFF
cdr3_nt: TGTGCCACCAGTGACGGCGGCGGGAGGGCATCCTACAATGAGCAGTTCTTC

d_call: TRBD2
v_call: TRBV5-1
clone_size: many
j_call: TRBJ2-3
cdr3_aa: CASSFLLAGGASTDTQYF
cdr3_nt: TGCGCCAGCAGCTTTTTACTAGCGGGAGGTGCGAGCACAGATACGCAGTATTTT

d_call: TRBD1
v_call: TRBV12-3/TRBV12-4
clone_size: many
j_call: TRBJ2-7
cdr3_aa: CASSSGQGAWGEQYF
cdr3_nt: TGTGCCAGCAGTTCGGGACAGGGGGCCTGGGGAGAGCAGTACTTC

d_call: -
v_call: TRBV20-1
clone_size: few
j_call: TRBJ2-5
cdr3_aa: CSASPLAEQETQYF
cdr3_nt: TGCAGTGCTAGCCCGCTAGCAGAACAAGAGACCCAGTACTTC

d_call: -
v_call: TRBV5-1
clone_size: many
j_call: TRBJ2-2
cdr3_aa: CASSKGTGELFF
cdr3_nt: TGCGCCAGCAGCAAGGGTACCGGGGAGCTGTTTTTT

d_call: -
v_call: TRBV4-1
clone_size: many
j_call: TRBJ1-1
cdr3_aa: CASSQGGTTEAFF
cdr3_nt: TGCGCCAGCAGCCAAGGGGGGACGACTGAAGCTTTCTTT

d_call: TRBD1
v_call: TRBV27
clone_size: many
j_call: TRBJ2-1
cdr3_aa: CASTGTGNNEQFF
cdr3_nt: TGTGCCAGCACAGGGACAGGGAACAATGAGCAGTTCTTC

d_call: -
v_call: TRBV20-1
clone_size: many
j_call: TRBJ2-5
cdr3_aa: CSARVVGPQETQYF
cdr3_nt: TGCAGTGCTAGAGTCGTGGGACCACAAGAGACCCAGTACTTC

d_call: -
v_call: TRBV4-1
clone_size: many
j_call: TRBJ2-1
cdr3_aa: CASSPLKRGGSNEQFF
cdr3_nt: TGCGCCAGCAGCCCCCTCAAGCGCGGAGGGTCGAATGAGCAGTTCTTC

d_call: -
v_call: TRBV5-1
clone_size: -
j_call: TRBJ1-2
cdr3_aa: CASSLDLTGYGYTF
cdr3_nt: TGCGCCAGCAGCTTGGACCTGACAGGCTATGGCTACACCTTC

d_call: -
v_call: TRBV5-5
clone_size: -
j_call: TRBJ1-2
cdr3_aa: CSSSRDYDPTWYHGYTF
cdr3_nt: TGTTCCAGCAGCCGCGATTACGATCCAACATGGTATCATGGCTACACCTTC

d_call: TRBD2
v_call: TRBV4-1
clone_size: many
j_call: TRBJ2-7
cdr3_aa: CASSQGRTSGYEQYF
cdr3_nt: TGCGCCAGCAGCCAAGGGCGGACTAGCGGGTACGAGCAGTACTTC

d_call: TRBD1
v_call: TRBV6-4
clone_size: many
j_call: TRBJ1-1
cdr3_aa: CASSAGTGGYTEAFF
cdr3_nt: TGTGCCAGCAGTGCCGGGACAGGCGGGTACACTGAAGCTTTCTTT

d_call: -
v_call: TRBV7-9
clone_size: many
j_call: TRBJ2-3
cdr3_aa: CASSSWQGGMSDTQYF
cdr3_nt: TGTGCCAGCAGCAGTTGGCAGGGGGGGATGTCAGATACGCAGTATTTT

d_call: TRBD2
v_call: TRBV20-1
clone_size: many
j_call: TRBJ2-1
cdr3_aa: CSARGSLAGNLYNEQFF
cdr3_nt: TGCAGTGCTAGAGGGTCATTAGCGGGAAACCTCTACAATGAGCAGTTCTTC

d_call: TRBD2
v_call: TRBV5-1
clone_size: many
j_call: TRBJ2-2
cdr3_aa: CASSYRLAGENTGELFF
cdr3_nt: TGCGCCAGCAGCTACCGACTAGCGGGAGAGAACACCGGGGAGCTGTTTTTT

d_call: -
v_call: TRBV5-1
clone_size: many
j_call: TRBJ2-1
cdr3_aa: CASSLGPGGTYNEQFF
cdr3_nt: TGCGCCAGCAGCTTGGGGCCAGGAGGGACCTACAATGAGCAGTTCTTC

d_call: -
v_call: TRBV10-2
clone_size: many
j_call: TRBJ2-2
cdr3_aa: CASSAPNTGELFF
cdr3_nt: TGCGCCAGCAGCGCCCCGAACACCGGGGAGCTGTTTTTT

d_call: -
v_call: TRBV5-1
clone_size: many
j_call: TRBJ2-7
cdr3_aa: CASFLGRGAYEQYF
cdr3_nt: TGCGCCAGCTTCCTCGGAAGGGGGGCCTACGAGCAGTACTTC

d_call: -
v_call: TRBV27
clone_size: many
j_call: TRBJ1-1
cdr3_aa: CASSPGLWAEAFF
cdr3_nt: TGTGCCAGCAGTCCAGGACTCTGGGCTGAAGCTTTCTTT

d_call: TRBD2
v_call: TRBV6-1
clone_size: -
j_call: TRBJ2-4
cdr3_aa: CASRGLAGDGNIQYF
cdr3_nt: TGTGCCAGCAGGGGACTAGCGGGAGACGGAAACATTCAGTACTTC

d_call: -
v_call: TRBV29-1
clone_size: many
j_call: TRBJ2-7
cdr3_aa: CSVEDGRSAYEQYF
cdr3_nt: TGCAGCGTTGAAGATGGCAGGTCGGCCTACGAGCAGTACTTC

d_call: -
v_call: TRBV29-1
clone_size: many
j_call: TRBJ2-3
cdr3_aa: CSVEPDKVDTQYF
cdr3_nt: TGCAGCGTTGAACCGGATAAAGTGGATACGCAGTATTTT

d_call: -
v_call: TRBV21-1
clone_size: many
j_call: TRBJ2-3
cdr3_aa: CASSKDPGAITDTQYF
cdr3_nt: TGTGCCAGCAGCAAAGATCCAGGGGCAATCACAGATACGCAGTATTTT

d_call: -
v_call: TRBV5-1
clone_size: -
j_call: TRBJ2-5
cdr3_aa: CASSSGTAQDTQYF
cdr3_nt: TGCGCCAGCAGCTCCGGGACTGCCCAAGATACCCAGTACTTC

d_call: -
v_call: TRBV6-1
clone_size: many
j_call: TRBJ2-5
cdr3_aa: CASSDWRGETQYF
cdr3_nt: TGTGCCAGCAGTGATTGGAGGGGAGAGACCCAGTACTTC

d_call: TRBD2
v_call: TRBV9
clone_size: many
j_call: TRBJ2-7
cdr3_aa: CASSVTPGGATYEQYF
cdr3_nt: TGTGCCAGCAGCGTAACCCCGGGGGGAGCGACCTACGAGCAGTACTTC